This T cell receptor beta chain was identified in a study of technical replicates of blood from a few donors. Sequenced by immunoSEQ multiplex PCR; TCRdb stores in-frame clones only, minus some. This table holds roughly 97,000 clones, 96% found once. Trimming took off 3 bases at V and 7 bases at J, with 8 bases between the two ends. The CDR3 consists of 12 residues. Germline-derived CDR1 and CDR2 are SGDLS and YYNGEE. Sample: T cells isolated from PBMCs. The chain uses TRBV9 and TRBJ2-1; tentatively, D is TRBD1 (5 bases). This TCR came from a human donor in good health. The CDR3 nucleotides read TGTGCCAGCAGCGGACAGTTAAATGAGCAGTTCTTC. Encoded protein: CASSGQLNEQFF.